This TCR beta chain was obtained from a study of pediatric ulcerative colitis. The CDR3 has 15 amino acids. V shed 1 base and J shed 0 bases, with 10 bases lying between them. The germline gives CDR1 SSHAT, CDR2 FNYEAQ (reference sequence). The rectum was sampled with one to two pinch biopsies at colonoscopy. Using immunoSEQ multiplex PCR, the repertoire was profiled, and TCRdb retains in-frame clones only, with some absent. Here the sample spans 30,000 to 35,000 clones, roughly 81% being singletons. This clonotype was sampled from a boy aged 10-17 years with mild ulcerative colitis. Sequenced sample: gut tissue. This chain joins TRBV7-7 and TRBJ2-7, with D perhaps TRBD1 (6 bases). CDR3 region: CASSLGQGSSYEQYF. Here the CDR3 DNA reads TGTGCCAGCAGCTTAGGTCAGGGGAGCTCCTACGAGCAGTACTTC.